This T cell receptor (beta chain) was recorded in a study of Graves' ophthalmopathy and Graves' hyperthyroidism. TCR beta CDR3 amplification used RNA transcripts. HTBI-primed RT-PCR formed the first round, and a multiplex PCR formed the second. TCRdb processed the multiplex PCR reads anew with MiXCR; each CDR3 protein has one entry. The sample lists around 660,000 distinct CDR3 sequences, 35% to 45% seen once, with 2.5% to 3.5% in the top ten. This CDR3 is built from 13 residues. Germline V gene lookup returns CDR1 LNHDA and CDR2 SQIVND (reference sequence). Deletions cut 7 bases from V and 5 bases from J, with 14 bases between. This clonotype has at least ten counts.

This chain joins TRBV19 and TRBJ1-1, with D unresolved. Sequenced sample: peripheral blood. The TCR was taken from an adult man with Graves' ophthalmopathy. The CDR3 bases are TGTGCCAGTAAGTTTTATTGGGAAACTGAAGCTTTCTTT. It yields the protein CASKFYWETEAFF.